This T cell receptor beta chain was captured by sequencing in a study of T cells in Graves' hyperthyroidism and ophthalmopathy. The study's findings and limits: Most thyroid clonotypes expanded above 0.001 were also detected in blood. Ophthalmopathy stood apart from stable hyperthyroidism in a 13 V-J model.

Points on this clonotype: Its antigen is unidentified.

Amplified regions were TCR beta CDR3 sequences from RNA transcripts. The HTBI set primed first-round TCR CDR3 RT-PCR. TCRdb ran MiXCR on the multiplex PCR reads and lists one entry per CDR3 protein. The sample shows 90,000 to 120,000 distinct CDR3 sequences, roughly 15% of them seen only once. Germline CDR1 is SGHAT and CDR2 is FQNNGV. V was shortened by 3 bases and J by 8 bases, with 8 bases between the two germline ends. This CDR3 is 12 amino acids long. Sequencing used blood. The chain links TRBV11-2 to TRBJ2-1; D ambiguous. The clonotype originates from a woman between 45 and 65 years old with Graves' hyperthyroidism. The CDR3 reads CASSLSIDEQFF. The CDR3, as DNA: TGTGCCAGCAGCTTGAGTATCGATGAGCAGTTCTTC.